This T cell receptor beta chain emerged from a study of long-term antiretroviral therapy in people with HIV. Run at survey level, the immunoSEQ assay was version v3.0. Sequenced by immunoSEQ multiplex PCR; TCRdb stores in-frame clones only, minus some. There are about 30,000 clones in the sample; about 93% occur only once, and approximately 6.8% lies in the top ten. This TCR derives from a woman aged 40 to 50 with HIV. This material consisted of unsorted PBMCs, taken approximately 6.3 years after starting antiretroviral therapy.

The CDR3 reads CASSLGTVRGSGDGYTF. In DNA, the CDR3 is TGTGCCAGCAGCTTAGGAACGGTTAGGGGATCTGGGGATGGCTACACCTTC. The chain employs TRBV11-2 and TRBJ1-2, with a weak D call TRBD1 (5 bases). Trimming pared 1 base from V and 6 bases from J, leaving 21 bases between. The CDR3 has 17 amino acids. The germline CDR1 and CDR2 sequences are SGHAT and FQNNGV.